This T cell receptor beta chain was sequenced during a study of cytomegalovirus exposure and HLA in healthy donors. Overall study findings and caveats: Indistinguishable V segments such as TRBV6-2 and TRBV6-3 were excluded.

Germline CDR1 is SNHLY and CDR2 is FYNNEI. CDR3 length: 15 amino acids. V was shortened by 2 bases and J by 0 bases, with 8 bases between the two germline ends. In the PCR, 60 Vbeta and 13 Jbeta primers were used. Using immunoSEQ multiplex PCR, the repertoire was profiled, and TCRdb retains in-frame clones only, with some absent. The table includes roughly 140,000 clones, about 80% detected once. For this clone: The antigen is undetermined.

The sequenced sample was PBMCs. This receptor was obtained from a male donor in good health and CMV-seronegative. This sequence joins TRBV2 and TRBJ1-5, with a weak D call TRBD1 (5 bases). The CDR3 spells CASSEQGGSNQPQHF. Written as DNA, the CDR3 is TGTGCCAGCAGTGAACAGGGCGGTAGCAATCAGCCCCAGCATTTT.